What follows are 15 T cell receptor beta chains derived from one specimen sequenced in a study of cytomegalovirus exposure and HLA in healthy donors. The PCR was carried out with 60 Vbeta primers and 13 Jbeta primers. Method: immunoSEQ multiplex PCR; TCRdb's copy keeps in-frame clones and lacks some. Of 150,000 to 190,000 clones in the sample, 75% were seen once. The sample comprised PBMCs. The source of these receptors is a man aged 18 to 29 in good health and CMV-seronegative.

As concerns this clone: This sample includes further DNA sequences coding for the same CDR3. This chain joins TRBV9 and TRBJ2-7; 10 bases fit TRBD2. The CDR3 sequence is 15 residues long. Losses at the gene ends were 4 bases for V and 2 bases for J; bases not matched to a gene: 6. CDR1 and CDR2 (germline): SGDLS, YYNGEE. The CDR3 sequence is CASSPGLAVTYEQYF. In DNA form, the CDR3 reads TGTGCCAGCAGCCCCGGACTAGCGGTAACCTACGAGCAGTACTTC.

This rearrangement joins TRBV19 to TRBJ1-1; D gene unclear. V shed 6 bases and J shed 8 bases, with 10 bases lying between them. The CDR3 runs 11 residues. CDR1 and CDR2 (germline): LNHDA, SQIVND (reference sequence). This CDR3 reads CASRGWLEAFF. CDR3 coding DNA: TGTGCCAGTAGGGGCTGGCTAGAAGCTTTCTTT.

V usage is TRBV7-8 and J usage is TRBJ2-1, with D perhaps TRBD2 (6 bases). Germline values: CDR1 SGHVS, CDR2 FQNEAQ. Trimming took 5 bases from V and 7 from J, leaving 21 bases between them. This CDR3 has 16 amino acids. CDR3 DNA: TGTGCCAGCAGCCGGGGGACTTTCTTTAGTGTGAATGAGCAGTTCTTC. Protein sequence: CASSRGTFFSVNEQFF.

The J gene is TRBJ2-5, the V gene TRBV11-2, with D perhaps TRBD2 (6 bases). There are 15 residues in the CDR3. Germline V gene lookup returns CDR1 SGHAT and CDR2 FQNNGV. V lost 5 bases, J lost 2 bases, and 15 bases lay in between. Here the CDR3 DNA reads TGTGCCAGCAGCCCCCCGGGACTTCCACAAGAGACCCAGTACTTC. Encoded protein: CASSPPGLPQETQYF.

The V gene is TRBV2, the J gene TRBJ2-1, with D hard to call. This CDR3 region has 13 residues. V gave up 3 bases and J gave up 8 bases, with 11 bases separating them. Germline lookup yields CDR1 SNHLY and CDR2 FYNNEI. The DNA of the CDR3 is TGTGCCAGCAGTGACCTTCTTATCGATGAGCAGTTCTTC. It encodes CASSDLLIDEQFF. Based on the CDR3 plus reference TRBV2 and TRBJ2-1, the full variable domain is EPEVTQTPSHQVTQMGQEVILRCVPISNHLYFYWYRQILGQKVEFLVSFYNNEISEKSEIFDDQFSVERPDGSNFTLKIRSTKLEDSAMYFCASSDLLIDEQFFGPGTRLTVL.

A single count supports this clone. V is TRBV11-3 and J is TRBJ2-3; 11 bases align to TRBD1. The CDR3 is 16 amino acids. Germline CDR1 and CDR2: SGHNT and YENEEA. V lost 5 bases to trimming and J lost 4 bases; unmatched junction nucleotides: 8. CDR3 protein: CASSPGGTGGSDTQYF. CDR3 sequence (DNA): TGTGCCAGCAGCCCTGGAGGGACAGGGGGATCAGATACGCAGTATTTT.

This chain uses TRBV30 with TRBJ1-1; 7 positions match TRBD1. Losses at the gene ends were 0 bases for V and 6 bases for J; bases not matched to a gene: 4. CDR3 length equals 13 residues. In germline, CDR1 is GTSNPN, CDR2 SVGIG (reference sequence). The CDR3: CAWSVGQAAEAFF. CDR3 DNA sequence: TGTGCCTGGAGTGTCGGACAGGCCGCTGAAGCTTTCTTT.

There are a few counts of this clone. V usage is TRBV6-1 and J usage is TRBJ2-7; maybe TRBD1 (5 bases). The V end lost 1 base, the J end lost 6 bases, and 10 bases lay between the germline ends. CDR3 length: 13 residues. The germline V gene has CDR1 MNHNS and CDR2 SASEGT. CDR3 sequence reads: CASSEVVTGEQYF. For the CDR3, the DNA is TGTGCCAGCAGTGAAGTGGTTACAGGCGAGCAGTACTTC.

The chain joins TRBV12-5 to TRBJ2-1; 7 bases are a match to TRBD1. Germline CDR1 reads LGHNT; CDR2 reads FRNRAP. The CDR3 length is 14 residues. V lost 1 base and J lost 5; bases outside the gene matches: 2. The CDR3 DNA reads as TGTGCTAGTGGTTTGGGCAGGGGGAACAATGAGCAGTTCTTC. Translation gives CASGLGRGNNEQFF. Full variable domain (rest looked up from reference TRBV12-5 and TRBJ2-1): DARVTQTPRHKVTEMGQEVTMRCQPILGHNTVFWYRQTMMQGLELLAYFRNRAPLDDSGMPKDRFSAEMPDATLATLKIQPSEPRDSAVYFCASGLGRGNNEQFFGPGTRLTVL.

This chain links TRBV9 with TRBJ2-7, with 7 bases fitting TRBD2. This CDR3 is built from 15 residues. V trimming: 4 bases; J trimming: 7 bases; junction bases outside the gene matches: 14. Looked up from germline, CDR1 is SGDLS and CDR2 is YYNGEE. CDR3 amino acids: CASSSFGGGPSEQYF. Written as DNA, the CDR3 is TGTGCCAGCAGCTCCTTTGGGGGAGGGCCGTCGGAGCAGTACTTC.

This clone showed up just once. The J gene is TRBJ2-7, the V gene TRBV4-1; a possible D gene is TRBD1 (6 bases). The CDR3 spans 15 residues. Trimming cost V 4 bases and J 0 bases, with 13 bases left between them. Germline lookup yields CDR1 MGHRA and CDR2 YSYEKL. CDR3 sequence reads: CASSPGTPSSYEQYF. The CDR3 nucleotides are TGCGCCAGCAGCCCTGGGACACCGTCCTCCTACGAGCAGTACTTC.

A remark on this clone: The junction departs from the called germline gene at one end, perhaps through a read error. The V call is TRBV7-9, the J call TRBJ2-7; D not resolved. CDR3 length: 13 amino acids. Per germline, CDR1 SEHNR and CDR2 FQNEAQ (reference sequence). CDR3: CSSSLDNSYEQYF. As DNA, the CDR3 is TGTTCCAGCAGCCTCGACAATTCCTACGAGCAGTACTTC.

The chain combines TRBV7-9 with TRBJ2-2; 11 bases line up with TRBD1. The V and J ends lost 6 bases and 6 bases, in that order; junction bases with no gene match: 6. CDR1 is SEHNR, CDR2 FQNEAQ, per germline (reference sequence). The CDR3 totals 15 residues. CDR3 sequence reads: CASRGDRGISGELFF. The CDR3 nucleotides read TGTGCCAGCAGGGGGGACAGGGGGATCTCCGGGGAGCTGTTTTTT.

The chain employs TRBV6-5 and TRBJ2-7, with D possibly being TRBD2 (5 bases). Germline CDR1 and CDR2: MNHEY and SVGAGI. With 0 bases removed from V and 1 base from J, the gap between germline ends came to 7 bases. The CDR3 covers 14 residues. The CDR3: CASSYSRESYEQYF. CDR3 bases: TGTGCCAGCAGTTACTCTAGGGAGTCCTACGAGCAGTACTTC.

The chain is built from TRBV21-1 and TRBJ1-2; TRBD1 was called by the table and not checked on the DNA. TRBV21-1 is a documented pseudogene. This CDR3 comprises 17 residues. Written as DNA, the CDR3 is TGTGCCAGCACCCCCGGGACAGGGGTTCAGTCTAACTATGGCTACACCTTC. Its protein product is CASTPGTGVQSNYGYTF.